A selection of T cell receptor beta chains follows, all from one sample in a study of T cell changes during pregnancy in multiple sclerosis. Clones were sequenced by immunoSEQ multiplex PCR, and TCRdb holds only the in-frame ones, with some missing. This repertoire shows roughly 58,000 clones, around 90% found once; its top ten account for less than 4%. The sample here was CD8+ T cells from peripheral blood mononuclear cells, taken before pregnancy. These TCRs come from a female donor with multiple sclerosis, enrolled in a pregnancy study. Each CDR3 is given with its conserved first and last residue. Each record gives: J gene, D gene, V gene, clone size, CDR3 DNA, CDR3 protein. D genes are given only for firm matches. The size entry is marked missing in some rows and otherwise reads once, few, many or a size class.

J gene: TRBJ2-3; D gene: TRBD2; V gene: TRBV7-3; clone size: .; CDR3 DNA: TGTGCCAGCAGCTTAGCGGGGGGGCCCACAGATACGCAGTATTTT; CDR3 protein: CASSLAGGPTDTQYF
J gene: TRBJ2-5; D gene: TRBD2; V gene: TRBV29-1; clone size: once; CDR3 DNA: TGCAGCGTTGTTCCAGAGGGACTAGCGGGGCAAGAGACCCAGTACTTC; CDR3 protein: CSVVPEGLAGQETQYF
J gene: TRBJ2-2; D gene: TRBD2; V gene: TRBV30; clone size: few; CDR3 DNA: TGTGCCCTGGGAGGGAGTAGGGAGCTGTTTTTT; CDR3 protein: CALGGSRELFF
J gene: TRBJ2-5; D gene: TRBD2; V gene: TRBV11-2; clone size: .; CDR3 DNA: TGTGCCAGCAGCCCCGATGCTAGCGGGGGGGCCCAAGAGACCCAGTACTTC; CDR3 protein: CASSPDASGGAQETQYF
J gene: TRBJ2-7; D gene: .; V gene: TRBV7-6; clone size: .; CDR3 DNA: TGTGCCAGCAGCTCGCGGGGAGAACGGTCCTACGAGCAGTACTTC; CDR3 protein: CASSSRGERSYEQYF
J gene: TRBJ1-4; D gene: .; V gene: TRBV11-1; clone size: .; CDR3 DNA: TGTGCCAGCAGCTTAAAGCCGGGGGAGGAAAAACTGTTTTTT; CDR3 protein: CASSLKPGEEKLFF
J gene: TRBJ2-5; D gene: .; V gene: TRBV7-2; clone size: .; CDR3 DNA: TGTGCCAGCAGCTTAGTAGGGGGGGAGGACGAGACCCAGTACTTC; CDR3 protein: CASSLVGGEDETQYF
J gene: TRBJ1-4; D gene: .; V gene: TRBV5-6; clone size: .; CDR3 DNA: TGTGCCAGTGCAGGGGAGGGTGAAAAACTGTTTTTT; CDR3 protein: CASAGEGEKLFF
J gene: TRBJ2-3; D gene: .; V gene: TRBV6-1; clone size: .; CDR3 DNA: TGTGCCAGCACTGAAGCCTACACAGATACGCAGTATTTT; CDR3 protein: CASTEAYTDTQYF
J gene: TRBJ2-5; D gene: .; V gene: TRBV29-1; clone size: .; CDR3 DNA: TGCAGCGTTCGTGGGAGCTTGGCAACTTGGGAGACCCAGTACTTC; CDR3 protein: CSVRGSLATWETQYF
J gene: TRBJ2-6; D gene: .; V gene: TRBV27; clone size: .; CDR3 DNA: TGTGCCAGCAGTTTAACAGGAAGCCACTCTGGGGCCAACGTCCTGACTTTC; CDR3 protein: CASSLTGSHSGANVLTF
J gene: TRBJ2-7; D gene: .; V gene: TRBV5-4; clone size: .; CDR3 DNA: TGTGCCAGCAGCTTGGGGGGCTTATACGAGCAGTACTTC; CDR3 protein: CASSLGGLYEQYF
J gene: TRBJ1-4; D gene: TRBD1; V gene: TRBV6-6; clone size: once; CDR3 DNA: TGTGCCAGCAGCGGGACAGGGAAACTGTTTTTT; CDR3 protein: CASSGTGKLFF
J gene: TRBJ2-2; D gene: .; V gene: TRBV7-6; clone size: .; CDR3 DNA: TGTGCCAGCAGCTTAATCGGCGGGGAGCTGTTTTTT; CDR3 protein: CASSLIGGELFF
J gene: TRBJ2-2; D gene: TRBD2; V gene: TRBV7-2; clone size: .; CDR3 DNA: TGTGCCAGCAGCCAAAGGACTAGCGGGGTGGGGACCGGGGAGCTGTTTTTT; CDR3 protein: CASSQRTSGVGTGELFF
J gene: TRBJ2-1; D gene: TRBD2; V gene: TRBV30; clone size: .; CDR3 DNA: TGTGCCTGGAGTGACAGGCGAGCGGGGGTCAATGAGCAGTTCTTC; CDR3 protein: CAWSDRRAGVNEQFF
J gene: TRBJ2-3; D gene: .; V gene: TRBV7-2; clone size: .; CDR3 DNA: TGTGCCAGCAGCTTAGCGTCGAGTGCCCCCACAGATACGCAGTATTTT; CDR3 protein: CASSLASSAPTDTQYF
J gene: TRBJ2-2; D gene: .; V gene: TRBV10-3; clone size: .; CDR3 DNA: TGTGCCATCAAGGATCTAAGGGGAGGAGGGACCGGGGAGCTGTTTTTT; CDR3 protein: CAIKDLRGGGTGELFF
J gene: TRBJ1-3; D gene: .; V gene: TRBV6-5; clone size: .; CDR3 DNA: TGTGCCAGCAGTTACGGAGACACCATATATTTT; CDR3 protein: CASSYGDTIYF
J gene: TRBJ1-3; D gene: TRBD1; V gene: TRBV5-5; clone size: once; CDR3 DNA: TGTGCCAGCAGCTTACAGGGGGCGCAAGGAAACACCATATATTTT; CDR3 protein: CASSLQGAQGNTIYF
J gene: TRBJ1-1; D gene: TRBD1; V gene: TRBV4-1; clone size: .; CDR3 DNA: TGCGCCAGCAGCCAAGCGACAGGGTGGAACACTGAAGCTTTCTTT; CDR3 protein: CASSQATGWNTEAFF
J gene: TRBJ2-2; D gene: .; V gene: TRBV14; clone size: .; CDR3 DNA: TGTGCCAGCAGCCAACTTTCCTCCGGGGAGCTGTTTTTT; CDR3 protein: CASSQLSSGELFF
J gene: TRBJ2-1; D gene: .; V gene: TRBV7-9; clone size: .; CDR3 DNA: TGTGCCAGCATCCCAGGTTACAATGAGCAGTTCTTC; CDR3 protein: CASIPGYNEQFF
J gene: TRBJ1-5; D gene: .; V gene: TRBV10-1; clone size: few; CDR3 DNA: TGCGCCAGCATCAAAGACAGGATATATAGCAATCAGCCCCAGCATTTT; CDR3 protein: CASIKDRIYSNQPQHF
J gene: TRBJ2-7; D gene: .; V gene: TRBV13; clone size: .; CDR3 DNA: TGTGCCAGCACCCTAGGTAGGAGCTCCTACGAGCAGTACTTC; CDR3 protein: CASTLGRSSYEQYF
J gene: TRBJ1-2; D gene: .; V gene: TRBV5-6; clone size: .; CDR3 DNA: TGTGCCAGCAGCTTGATGGGGGAGGCTGATGGCTACACCTTC; CDR3 protein: CASSLMGEADGYTF
J gene: TRBJ1-1; D gene: .; V gene: TRBV18; clone size: .; CDR3 DNA: TGTGCCAGCTCATTGGCAGGCCAAAACACTGAAGCTTTCTTT; CDR3 protein: CASSLAGQNTEAFF
J gene: TRBJ1-1; D gene: .; V gene: TRBV27; clone size: .; CDR3 DNA: TGTGCCAGCAGTTTTAGTCCCCCAGGGAACACTGAAGCTTTCTTT; CDR3 protein: CASSFSPPGNTEAFF
J gene: TRBJ2-3; D gene: TRBD2; V gene: TRBV30; clone size: medium-sized; CDR3 DNA: TGTGCCTGGAGTAGGCTAGCGGATAGCACAGATACGCAGTATTTT; CDR3 protein: CAWSRLADSTDTQYF
J gene: TRBJ1-6; D gene: .; V gene: TRBV7-9; clone size: .; CDR3 DNA: TGTGCCAGCAGCCGCGGGAGGGATTCACCCCTCCACTTT; CDR3 protein: CASSRGRDSPLHF
J gene: TRBJ1-4; D gene: TRBD1; V gene: TRBV4-3; clone size: .; CDR3 DNA: TGCGCCAGCAGCTACGGGACAGATAATGAAAAACTGTTTTTT; CDR3 protein: CASSYGTDNEKLFF
J gene: TRBJ1-2; D gene: .; V gene: TRBV5-6; clone size: once; CDR3 DNA: .; CDR3 protein: CASSFGSGDGYTF